This TCR beta chain was recovered during a study of CD8 T cells in Susac syndrome. This CDR3 has 13 residues. With 5 bases removed from V and 5 bases from J, the gap between germline ends came to 12 bases. The germline gives CDR1 SGHTA, CDR2 FQGNSA. Random-hexamer reverse transcription was applied to about 0.5 to 1 ug RNA. Amplification of the TCR beta CDR3 was carried out by immunoSEQ multiplex PCR, which spanned a total of 54 Vbeta and 13 Jbeta segments. TCRdb reprocessed the immunoSEQ multiplex PCR reads via MiXCR and lists one record per CDR3 protein. The repertoire includes more than 150,000 distinct CDR3 sequences, 92% of them detected once, and around 0.08% sits in the top ten. This clonotype was observed a few times.

Sequences were obtained from CD4+ T cells from PBMCs. This clonotype originated in a human donor in good health. The rearrangement joins TRBV7-2 to TRBJ2-5, with D perhaps being TRBD1 or TRBD2 (6 bases each). As DNA, the CDR3 is TGTGCCAGCAGCCGGCAGGGGAGGGAGACCCAGTACTTC. This codes for CASSRQGRETQYF.